Shown below are 28 T cell receptor beta chains from a single sample sequenced in a study of blood T cell repertoires in COVID-19. The repertoire was sequenced with immunoSEQ multiplex PCR; TCRdb's copy has only in-frame clones and lacks some. This sample has over 600,000 clones, with approximately 90% found just once. Sequencing was performed on peripheral blood. The receptors derive from a young woman with acute or convalescent COVID-19.

The chain joins TRBV27 to TRBJ2-1, with D possibly matching TRBD2 (7 bases). V lost 7 bases and J lost 0, with 22 bases in between. The CDR3 is 18 residues long. From germline, CDR1 is MNHEY and CDR2 SMNVEV (reference sequence). The DNA for the CDR3 is TGTGCCAGCAACGCGGGGGTTTACAGGGCCAGCTCCTACAATGAGCAGTTCTTC. It specifies CASNAGVYRASSYNEQFF.

The CDR3 here is CASSERFSSSFLNYGYTF. The CDR3, as DNA: TGTGCCAGCAGTGAACGATTTTCGAGTTCCTTCCTTAACTATGGCTACACCTTC. The rearrangement links TRBV6-1 to TRBJ1-2; D is unclear. CDR1 and CDR2 (germline): MNHNS, SASEGT. V lost 2 bases and J lost 1, with 20 bases in between. The CDR3 is 18 residues long.

The chain couples TRBV9 to TRBJ1-1; 8 bases match TRBD1. Trimming removed 3 bases from V and 7 bases from J; junction bases left unmatched: 5. Germline V gene data show CDR1 as SGDLS and CDR2 as YYNGEE. The length of the CDR3 is 13 residues. The CDR3 sequence: CASSGKGQVEAFF. In nucleotides, the CDR3 is TGTGCCAGCAGCGGTAAGGGACAGGTTGAAGCTTTCTTT.

With respect to this clone: The sample contains more than one DNA sequence encoding this CDR3. V is TRBV9 and J is TRBJ1-1, with D possibly matching TRBD1 (6 bases). The V gene lost 4 bases and the J gene lost 3 bases, with 10 bases spanning the gap. The CDR3 contains 13 residues. The V gene's germline CDR1 is SGDLS and CDR2 YYNGEE. CDR3 loop: CASSPGGDTEAFF. In DNA form, the CDR3 reads TGTGCCAGCAGCCCGGGGGGCGACACTGAAGCTTTCTTT. The full variable domain, completed using reference TRBV9 and TRBJ1-1, is DSGVTQTPKHLITATGQRVTLRCSPRSGDLSVYWYQQSLDQGLQFLIQYYNGEERAKGNILERFSAQQFPDLHSELNLSSLELGDSALYFCASSPGGDTEAFFGQGTRLTVV.

The genes are TRBV5-4 and TRBJ2-2; 7 bases match TRBD1. The CDR3 extends over 15 amino acids. Germline trimming cut 2 bases from V and 3 bases from J; bases unmatched to any gene: 4. Germline V gene lookup returns CDR1 SGHNT and CDR2 YYREEE (reference sequence). The CDR3 DNA reads TGTGCCAGCAGCTTTGACAGGGTTTACACCGGGGAGCTGTTTTTT. This translates into CASSFDRVYTGELFF.

V is TRBV5-1 and J is TRBJ1-1; tentatively, D is TRBD1 (5 bases). The V gene's germline CDR1 is SGHRS and CDR2 YFSETQ. This CDR3 region has 16 residues. V gave up 2 bases and J gave up 1 base, with 15 bases separating them. The CDR3 bases are TGCGCCAGCAGCTTCCCGACAGATTCGAAGAACACTGAAGCTTTCTTT. It translates to CASSFPTDSKNTEAFF.

This rearrangement joins TRBV9 to TRBJ1-5; the D gene is possibly TRBD1 (6 bases). The CDR3 loop spans 15 amino acids. Germline CDR1 reads SGDLS; CDR2 reads YYNGEE. Trimming shortened V by 3 bases and J by 6 bases, and 16 bases separated the two germline ends. CDR3 loop: CASSESGVGGQPQHF. The CDR3 bases are TGTGCCAGCAGCGAAAGTGGTGTAGGGGGTCAGCCCCAGCATTTT.

The chain joins TRBV30 to TRBJ2-1; no clear D. The CDR3 sequence is 13 residues long. V gave up 2 bases and J gave up 5 bases, with 10 bases separating them. The germline CDR1 and CDR2 sequences are GTSNPN and SVGIG (reference sequence). The CDR3 region has the DNA TGTGCCTGGAGTTATGGGCAGGACAATGAGCAGTTCTTC. Its protein product is CAWSYGQDNEQFF.

The chain joins TRBV10-2 to TRBJ1-2; TRBD1 is a possible D gene (6 bases). This CDR3 spans 15 amino acids. V lost 2 bases and J 2 bases, leaving 12 bases between the germline ends. Germline V lookup: CDR1 WSHSY, CDR2 SAAADI. The CDR3 coding sequence is TGCGCCAGCAGTGAGCCATGGACAGAAAACTATGGCTACACCTTC. Its translation is CASSEPWTENYGYTF.

This rearrangement joins TRBV5-1 to TRBJ1-2, with 9 bases aligning to TRBD1. Trimming took 5 bases from V and 7 from J; bases not matched to a gene: 12. This CDR3 has 15 residues. The germline V gene has CDR1 SGHRS and CDR2 YFSETQ. CDR3 in amino acids: CASRTGTGFQFGYTF. CDR3 in DNA: TGCGCCAGCAGGACCGGGACAGGGTTTCAATTTGGCTACACCTTC.

This clone came up once. V usage is TRBV5-1 and J usage is TRBJ2-7, with 12 bases aligning to TRBD2. The CDR3 covers 16 residues. V trimming: 0 bases; J trimming: 0 bases; junction bases outside the gene matches: 1. Germline assignment: CDR1 SGHRS and CDR2 YFSETQ. CDR3 residues: CASSLGTSGASYEQYF. DNA for the CDR3: TGCGCCAGCAGCTTGGGGACTAGCGGGGCCTCCTACGAGCAGTACTTC.

The rearrangement joins TRBV3-1 (or the pseudogene TRBV3-2) to TRBJ1-3; 7 bases line up with TRBD1. Germline V gene lookup returns CDR1 LGHDT and CDR2 YNNKEL (reference sequence). The CDR3 is made up of 17 amino acids. V gave up 3 bases and J gave up 4 bases; unmatched junction bases: 12. The CDR3: CASSHRPGTVEGNTIYF. The CDR3 DNA reads as TGTGCCAGCAGCCACCGTCCCGGGACAGTAGAGGGAAACACCATATATTTT.

This clone was observed a single time. This chain connects TRBV5-4 to TRBJ1-1, with 7 bases matching TRBD1. Trimming removed 3 bases from V and 0 bases from J; junction bases left unmatched: 11. This CDR3 is built from 17 residues. Germline V gene data show CDR1 as SGHNT and CDR2 as YYREEE (reference sequence). The chain's CDR3 is CASSWDRDRNLNTEAFF. The CDR3, as DNA: TGTGCCAGCAGCTGGGACCGGGACAGAAATCTGAACACTGAAGCTTTCTTT.

This clone has just one count. J is TRBJ2-2 and V is TRBV29-1; possible D gene TRBD2, 7 bases. The V end was cut by 3 bases, the J end by 6 bases, with 11 bases between. CDR1 and CDR2 from the germline V gene are SQVTM and ANQGSEA. The CDR3 length is 13 residues. Here the CDR3 reads CSVDRGGAGELFF. In DNA, the CDR3 is TGCAGCGTTGACCGAGGGGGGGCCGGGGAGCTGTTTTTT.

The chain couples TRBV5-5 to TRBJ1-1; 7 bases fit TRBD1. CDR1 is SGHKS and CDR2 is YYEKEE in the germline V gene (reference sequence). The CDR3 length is 14 residues. The ends lost 4 bases at V and 3 bases at J; junction bases unmatched: 6. This chain's CDR3 is CASSGTGQYTEAFF. CDR3 DNA sequence: TGTGCCAGCAGCGGGACGGGACAGTACACTGAAGCTTTCTTT.

The table lists this clone with a count of one. The chain uses TRBV27 and TRBJ1-2; TRBD1 matches at 7 bases. CDR3 length: 14 residues. J was trimmed by 4 bases and V by 5 bases; bases with no gene match: 7. Germline V gene data show CDR1 as MNHEY and CDR2 as SMNVEV (reference sequence). The CDR3 here is CASSNPDRSYGYTF. The CDR3 region has the DNA TGTGCCAGCAGTAACCCGGACAGGAGCTATGGCTACACCTTC.

The rearrangement joins TRBV20-1 to TRBJ1-2; D remains ambiguous. Trimming removed 5 bases from V and 5 bases from J, with 6 bases in between. The CDR3 has 10 residues. Germline CDR1 is DFQATT and CDR2 is SNEGSKA (reference sequence). The CDR3 bases are TGCAGTGCTGACGGGTATGGCTACACCTTC. The encoded protein is CSADGYGYTF.

The chain uses TRBV4-2 and TRBJ2-2; 9 bases are shared with TRBD2. Trimming removed 4 bases from V and 1 base from J; junction bases left unmatched: 7. This CDR3 contains 17 residues. Germline lookup yields CDR1 LGHNA and CDR2 YNFKEQ. CDR3: CASSLLLSGGNTGELFF. The CDR3 bases are TGTGCCAGCAGCCTCCTACTTAGCGGGGGGAACACCGGGGAGCTGTTTTTT.

CDR3 DNA: TGTGCCAGCAGTTTATCTCCAAGCCCTTCTTCCTACGAGCAGTACTTC. Translation gives CASSLSPSPSSYEQYF. The rearrangement joins TRBV27 to TRBJ2-7; D gene ambiguous. The V and J ends lost 0 bases and 1 base respectively, with 13 bases between them. The CDR3 spans 16 residues. Germline loops: CDR1 MNHEY, CDR2 SMNVEV (reference sequence).

The genes are TRBV2 and TRBJ2-3; unclear D gene. The CDR3 extends over 14 amino acids. Between the trimmed V and J ends, which lost 10 bases and 0 bases, there was a span of 14 bases. From germline, CDR1 is SNHLY and CDR2 FYNNEI. CDR3 sequence (DNA): TGTGCCACCCACTCTTCTTCCAGCACAGATACGCAGTATTTT. This gives the protein CATHSSSSTDTQYF. The full variable domain, rest sourced from reference TRBV2 and TRBJ2-3, is EPEVTQTPSHQVTQMGQEVILRCVPISNHLYFYWYRQILGQKVEFLVSFYNNEISEKSEIFDDQFSVERPDGSNFTLKIRSTKLEDSAMYFCATHSSSSTDTQYFGPGTRLTVL.

This clone has a handful of counts. The J gene is TRBJ2-1, the V gene TRBV11-2; maybe TRBD2 (6 bases). Trimming cost V 5 bases and J 7 bases, with 15 bases left between them. The CDR3 loop spans 14 amino acids. CDR1 is SGHAT and CDR2 is FQNNGV in the germline V gene. The CDR3 coding sequence is TGTGCCAGCAGCCCCACCGGGACTCCAAATGAGCAGTTCTTC. It codes for CASSPTGTPNEQFF.

V and J are TRBV9 and TRBJ1-6; D ambiguous. Trimming removed 2 bases from V and 9 bases from J, with 12 bases in between. Germline V lookup: CDR1 SGDLS, CDR2 YYNGEE. The CDR3 consists of 14 residues. This CDR3 is CASSVETGISPLHF. The CDR3 region has the DNA TGTGCCAGCAGCGTGGAAACGGGGATTTCACCCCTCCACTTT.

The chain uses TRBV6-4 and TRBJ1-4, with TRBD1 identical over 8 bases. The V and J ends lost 5 bases and 3 bases, in that order; junction bases with no gene match: 11. Germline values: CDR1 MRHNA, CDR2 SNTAGT. The CDR3 length is 17 residues. The CDR3 bases are TGTGCCAGCAGTCCCCCGGACAGGGAACACCCTAATGAAAAACTGTTTTTT. Amino acid sequence: CASSPPDREHPNEKLFF.

The genes are TRBV5-1 and TRBJ2-3, with TRBD2 as a possible D gene (5 bases). The germline CDR1 and CDR2 sequences are SGHRS and YFSETQ. V was pared by 1 base and J by 6 bases, with 12 bases between. The CDR3 length is 14 residues. CDR3 sequence: CASSLKSSGDTQYF. The CDR3, as DNA: TGCGCCAGCAGCTTGAAGTCCTCGGGGGATACGCAGTATTTT.

The chain recombines TRBV3-1 (or the pseudogene TRBV3-2) with TRBJ1-4; 11 nucleotides agree with TRBD1. CDR1 and CDR2 from the germline V gene are LGHDT and YNNKEL (reference sequence). Germline trimming cut 2 bases from V and 2 bases from J; bases unmatched to any gene: 4. This CDR3 has 17 amino acids. The CDR3 nucleotides read TGTGCCAGCAGCCAATCCGGGACAGGGGGTACTAATGAAAAACTGTTTTTT. Encoded protein: CASSQSGTGGTNEKLFF.

CDR3 residues: CAISGEWGGNTEAFF. CDR3 sequence (DNA): TGTGCCATCAGTGGTGAATGGGGCGGGAACACTGAAGCTTTCTTT. The rearrangement links TRBV10-3 to TRBJ1-1; perhaps TRBD1 as D (5 bases). Germline V gene data show CDR1 as ENHRY and CDR2 as SYGVKD. The ends were cut back, 4 bases at V and 1 base at J, with 13 bases in the middle. The CDR3 is made up of 15 amino acids.

The J gene is TRBJ2-3, the V gene TRBV19, with 7 bases matching TRBD1. This CDR3 has 14 amino acids. V lost 6 bases, J lost 4 bases, and 7 bases stayed unmatched. Germline V CDR1 and CDR2: LNHDA, SQIVND (reference sequence). CDR3 nucleotide sequence: TGTGCCAGTAGCCATACTCAGGGGGCAGATACGCAGTATTTT. Residues: CASSHTQGADTQYF.

The genes are TRBV19 and TRBJ1-2, with D perhaps matching TRBD1 (5 bases). V was clipped by 5 bases and J by 3 bases, with 16 bases between them. Germline V gene sequence: CDR1 LNHDA, CDR2 SQIVND (reference sequence). This CDR3 comprises 15 residues. CDR3 loop: CASSQSAGIDYGYTF. Here the CDR3 DNA reads TGTGCCAGTAGTCAATCTGCAGGGATAGACTATGGCTACACCTTC.